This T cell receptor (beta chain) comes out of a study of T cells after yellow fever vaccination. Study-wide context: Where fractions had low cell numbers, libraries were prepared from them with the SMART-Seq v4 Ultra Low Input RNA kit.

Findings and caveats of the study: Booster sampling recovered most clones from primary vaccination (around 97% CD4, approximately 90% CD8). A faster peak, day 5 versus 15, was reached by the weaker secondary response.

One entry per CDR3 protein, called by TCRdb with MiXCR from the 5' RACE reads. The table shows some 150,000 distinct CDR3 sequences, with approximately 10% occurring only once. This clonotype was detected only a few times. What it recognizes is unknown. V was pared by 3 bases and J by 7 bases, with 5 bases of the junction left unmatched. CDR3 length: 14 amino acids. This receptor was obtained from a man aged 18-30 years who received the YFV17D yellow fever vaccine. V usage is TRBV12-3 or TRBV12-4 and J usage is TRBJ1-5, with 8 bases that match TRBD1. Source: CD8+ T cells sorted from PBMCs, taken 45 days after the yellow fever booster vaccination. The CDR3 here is CASSFEAGGQPQHF. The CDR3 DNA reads TGTGCCAGCAGTTTCGAGGCAGGGGGCCAGCCCCAGCATTTT.